A single T cell receptor beta chain is shown here with its context. Its antigen is undetermined. This CDR3 region has 15 residues. Trimming removed 1 base at V and 7 bases at J, with 13 bases between. CDR1 is SEHNR and CDR2 is FQNEAQ in the germline V gene (reference sequence). This record belongs to a study of Graves' ophthalmopathy and Graves' hyperthyroidism. Study findings and constraints: Ophthalmopathy progression was predicted by the model at more than 55% sensitivity and about 74% specificity.

Amplified TCR beta CDR3 regions were obtained using RNA transcripts as template. Following a first-round RT-PCR that used HTBI primers, a second-round multiplex PCR was carried out. TCRdb reprocessed the multiplex PCR reads with MiXCR, giving one entry per CDR3 protein. The sample records some 370,000 distinct CDR3 sequences, about 18% being singletons. This receptor was obtained from an adult woman with stable Graves' hyperthyroidism. The specimen was peripheral blood. This chain uses TRBV7-9 with TRBJ2-2, with no clear D. CDR3 residues: CASSLEEFAGGELFF. For the CDR3, the DNA is TGTGCCAGCAGCTTAGAGGAATTCGCCGGCGGGGAGCTGTTTTTT.